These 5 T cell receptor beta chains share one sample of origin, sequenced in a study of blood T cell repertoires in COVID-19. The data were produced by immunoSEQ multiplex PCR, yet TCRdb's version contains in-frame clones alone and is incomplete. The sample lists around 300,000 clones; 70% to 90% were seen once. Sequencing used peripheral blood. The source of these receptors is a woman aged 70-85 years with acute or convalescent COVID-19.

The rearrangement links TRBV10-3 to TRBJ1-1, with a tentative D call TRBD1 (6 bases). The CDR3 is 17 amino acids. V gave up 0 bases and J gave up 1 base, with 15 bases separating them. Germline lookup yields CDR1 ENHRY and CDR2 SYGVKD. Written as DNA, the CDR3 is TGTGCCATCAGTGAGTCGGCAGGGGTAGGGGGGAACACTGAAGCTTTCTTT. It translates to CAISESAGVGGNTEAFF.

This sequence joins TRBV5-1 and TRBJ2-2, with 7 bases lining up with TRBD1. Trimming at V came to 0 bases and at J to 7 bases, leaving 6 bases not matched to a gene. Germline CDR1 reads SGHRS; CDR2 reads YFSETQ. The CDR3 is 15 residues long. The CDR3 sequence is CASSLALTGYGELFF. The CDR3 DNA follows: TGCGCCAGCAGCTTGGCCCTGACAGGGTACGGGGAGCTGTTTTTT. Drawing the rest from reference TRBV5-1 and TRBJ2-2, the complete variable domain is KAGVTQTPRYLIKTRGQQVTLSCSPISGHRSVSWYQQTPGQGLQFLFEYFSETQRNKGNFPGRFSGRQFSNSRSEMNVSTLELGDSALYLCASSLALTGYGELFFGEGSRLTVL.

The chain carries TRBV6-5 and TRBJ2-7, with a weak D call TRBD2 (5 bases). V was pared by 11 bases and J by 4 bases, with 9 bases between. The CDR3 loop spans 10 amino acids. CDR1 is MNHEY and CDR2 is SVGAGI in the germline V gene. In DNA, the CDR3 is TGTGCCGTAGCGCGGTACGAGCAGTACTTC. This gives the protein CAVARYEQYF.

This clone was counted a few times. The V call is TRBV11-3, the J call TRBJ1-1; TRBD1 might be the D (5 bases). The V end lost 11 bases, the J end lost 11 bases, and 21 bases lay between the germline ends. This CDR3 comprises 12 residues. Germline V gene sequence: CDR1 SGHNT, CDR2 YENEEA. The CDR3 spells CASLRSRGTAFF. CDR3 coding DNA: TGTGCCTCATTAAGATCTCGGGGGACGGCTTTCTTT.

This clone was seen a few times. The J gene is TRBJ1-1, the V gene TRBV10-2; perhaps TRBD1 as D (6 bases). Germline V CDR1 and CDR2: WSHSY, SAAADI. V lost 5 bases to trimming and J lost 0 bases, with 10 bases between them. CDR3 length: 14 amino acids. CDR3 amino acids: CASSQGLMNTEAFF. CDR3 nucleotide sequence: TGCGCCAGCAGTCAGGGGTTAATGAACACTGAAGCTTTCTTT.